Listed below are T cell receptor beta chains from one sample, sequenced in a study of cytomegalovirus exposure and HLA in healthy donors. Here immunoSEQ multiplex PCR was the method, and the copy in TCRdb shows in-frame clones only, minus some. Listed are 170,000 or so clones; 2.1% falls within the top ten. What was sequenced was PBMCs. These receptors originate from a man aged 30 to 39 in good health and CMV-seronegative. The CDR3 runs from the conserved cysteine through the conserved F or W. D genes are given only for firm matches.

J gene | D gene | V gene | CDR3 protein | CDR3 DNA
TRBJ2-1 | TRBD2 | TRBV7-2 | CASSHLGLGGLSYNEQFF | TGTGCCAGCAGCCATTTGGGACTAGGGGGACTATCCTACAATGAGCAGTTCTTC
TRBJ2-7 | NA | TRBV18 | CASSAPSLIEQYF | TGTGCCAGCTCTGCCCCTTCCCTAATCGAGCAGTACTTC
TRBJ1-1 | NA | TRBV5-1 | CASSLVGTGNTEAFF | TGCGCCAGCAGCTTGGTGGGCACCGGGAACACTGAAGCTTTCTTT
TRBJ1-4 | TRBD1 | TRBV29-1 | CSVEAYRGTNEKLFF | TGCAGCGTTGAGGCTTACAGGGGGACTAATGAAAAACTGTTTTTT
TRBJ2-3 | TRBD1 | TRBV7-8 | CASSKTGQNTDTQYF | TGTGCCAGCAGCAAGACAGGGCAGAACACAGATACGCAGTATTTT
TRBJ2-7 | TRBD1 | TRBV6-5 | CASRLGQGEYEQYF | TGTGCCAGCAGGTTAGGACAGGGCGAATACGAGCAGTACTTC
TRBJ2-7 | NA | TRBV6-5 | CASSYAREDEQYF | TGTGCCAGCAGTTACGCCAGGGAGGACGAGCAGTACTTC
TRBJ2-7 | NA | TRBV28 | CASSLTGPHEQYF | TGTGCCAGCAGTCTGACAGGCCCCCACGAGCAGTACTTC
TRBJ1-5 | NA | TRBV19 | CASSPARPQPQHF | TGTGCCAGTAGCCCGGCGAGGCCTCAGCCCCAGCATTTT
TRBJ2-7 | NA | TRBV10-1 | CASSGTPGQTYEQYF | TGCGCCAGCAGTGGAACCCCCGGACAGACCTACGAGCAGTACTTC
TRBJ1-5 | TRBD1 | TRBV7-9 | CASSRDSPIQPQHF | TGTGCCAGCAGCAGGGACAGCCCAATCCAGCCCCAGCATTTT
TRBJ2-3 | NA | TRBV29-1 | CSVEGHTDTQYF | TGCAGCGTTGAAGGTCACACAGATACGCAGTATTTT
TRBJ1-2 | NA | TRBV27 | CASRSDEIGDYGYTF | TGTGCCAGCAGATCTGACGAAATAGGGGACTATGGCTACACCTTC
TRBJ2-1 | NA | TRBV7-2 | CASSSPPGRPSWENEQFF | TGTGCCAGCAGCTCACCCCCAGGACGTCCCTCCTGGGAGAATGAGCAGTTCTTC
TRBJ2-7 | NA | TRBV30 | CACNPTGQIYEQYF | TGTGCCTGTAACCCTACGGGACAAATTTACGAGCAGTACTTC
TRBJ2-3 | TRBD1 | TRBV9 | CASSAQSPGQFTDTQYF | TGTGCCAGCAGCGCCCAGAGTCCGGGACAGTTCACAGATACGCAGTATTTT
TRBJ2-1 | NA | TRBV6-1 | CASINVGGGYNEQFF | TGTGCCAGCATTAACGTGGGGGGAGGATACAATGAGCAGTTCTTC
TRBJ2-7 | TRBD1 | TRBV5-1 | CASSSGQGRGAYEQYF | TGCGCCAGCAGCTCAGGACAGGGTAGGGGGGCCTACGAGCAGTACTTC
TRBJ1-1 | NA | TRBV9 | CASSVVGGDTEAFF | TGTGCCAGCAGCGTAGTCGGGGGGGACACTGAAGCTTTCTTT
TRBJ2-2 | NA | TRBV11-1 | CASSLPGGMAGELFF | TGTGCCAGCAGCCTGCCCGGGGGTATGGCCGGGGAGCTGTTTTTT
TRBJ2-6 | NA | TRBV2 | CAQNEEGANVLTF | TGTGCCCAAAACGAGGAGGGGGCCAACGTCCTGACTTTC